The 25 T cell receptor beta chains reported below all come from one sample, sequenced in a study of T cells in women clearing cervical HPV infection. The protocol was immunoSEQ multiplex PCR, while the TCRdb copy is restricted to in-frame clones and leaves out a portion. This sample's table reports under 45,000 clones. Material: blood buffy coat. The receptor source for this set is a woman aged 18 to 75 with a cervical HPV16 infection that either progressed to CIN3+ or cleared (not recorded which).

CDR3 protein: CSAQVGDRATYEQYF. Partial CDR3 DNA: TGCAGTGCCCAGGTGGGGGACAGGGCCACCTACGAG. This rearrangement joins TRBV20-1 to TRBJ2-7; TRBD1 matches at 9 bases. The DNA ends 3 residues before the CDR3 does, and the rest of the CDR3 is filled in from the germline J gene. With V trimmed by 6 bases and J by 2 bases, 11 bases remained unmatched. This CDR3 has 15 amino acids. Looked up from germline, CDR1 is DFQATT and CDR2 is SNEGSKA (reference sequence).

Comment on this clone: From the germline J gene comes the end of the CDR3, since the read stops 3 residues before it. The chain carries TRBV19 and TRBJ2-7; 7 bases align to TRBD1. V lost 7 bases, J lost 2 bases, and 8 bases stayed unmatched. Germline CDR1 reads LNHDA; CDR2 reads SQIVND (reference sequence). The CDR3 loop spans 14 amino acids. Partial CDR3 DNA: TGTGCCAGTAAAGGGGGCGTAGGTCCCTACGAG. Translation gives CASKGGVGPYE. The whole CDR3 protein is CASKGGVGPYEQYF.

A note on this clone: The CDR3 end is not reached by the read, which stops 3 residues before it; the germline J gene fills it in. The chain carries TRBV6-2 or TRBV6-3 and TRBJ2-3; D perhaps matches TRBD1 (7 bases). Germline CDR1 reads MNHEY; CDR2 reads SVGEGT. The CDR3 sequence is 16 residues long. CDR3 region: CASSTERTDRRETQYF. The sequenced part of the CDR3 DNA is TGTGCCAGCAGTACAGAGAGGACGGACAGGAGGGAGACG.

On this clone itself: The read terminates 3 residues ahead of where the CDR3 ends, so the germline J gene completes it. The rearrangement links TRBV20-1 to TRBJ2-1, with 7 bases that match TRBD2. J lost 2 bases, V lost 6 bases, and 7 bases had no gene match. The CDR3 has 14 amino acids. From germline, CDR1 is DFQATT and CDR2 SNEGSKA (reference sequence). CDR3 protein: CSAQTSLPYNEQFF. The part of the CDR3 DNA that was read is TGCAGTGCACAGACTAGCTTGCCCTACAATGAG.

Notes on this clone: The read terminates 3 residues ahead of where the CDR3 ends, so the germline J gene completes it. The chain uses TRBV7-2 and TRBJ2-3, with D unresolved. The length of the CDR3 is 13 residues. CDR1 and CDR2 from the germline V gene are SGHTA and FQGNSA. CDR3: CASSLELRETQYF. The sequenced part of the CDR3 DNA is TGTGCCAGCAGCTTAGAACTGAGAGAGACG.

A word on this clone: Read data end 3 residues before the CDR3 end; the end is taken from the germline J gene. J is TRBJ2-7 and V is TRBV20-1; 7 positions match TRBD2. This CDR3 is built from 15 residues. Losses at the gene ends were 6 bases for V and 1 base for J; bases not matched to a gene: 12. Germline values: CDR1 DFQATT, CDR2 SNEGSKA (reference sequence). This CDR3 is CSAPAGAGRSYEQYF. The sequenced CDR3 bases are TGCAGTGCCCCGGCAGGAGCGGGACGTTCCTACGAG.

On this clone: Read coverage stops 3 residues before the CDR3 terminus; the germline J gene supplies the remainder. The chain carries TRBV5-4 and TRBJ1-2; 8 nucleotides line up with TRBD1. This CDR3 is 13 amino acids long. Germline CDR1 SGHNT, CDR2 YYREEE (reference sequence). Trimming at V came to 5 bases and at J to 4 bases, leaving 4 bases not matched to a gene. CDR3 residues: CASRSTGGYGYTF. CDR3 DNA (partial): TGTGCCAGCAGATCTACAGGGGGCTATGGC.

About this clone itself: Coverage ceases 3 residues before the CDR3 finishes, and the germline J gene fills in the end. This sequence joins TRBV10-1 and TRBJ2-3, with TRBD1 matching over 8 bases. The V and J ends lost 6 bases and 0 bases, in that order; junction bases with no gene match: 17. Germline assignment: CDR1 WNHNN and CDR2 SYGVQD (reference sequence). CDR3 size: 19 residues. The covered CDR3 bases are TGCGCCAGCAGCCTTGGGCCCGGGACAGGAGTCTCTAGCACAGATACG. The encoded protein is CASSLGPGTGVSSTDT. The CDR3 in its entirety is CASSLGPGTGVSSTDTQYF.

Turning to this clone: The read ends 3 residues before the CDR3 terminus; that terminus is restored from the germline J gene. The J gene is TRBJ2-6, the V gene TRBV2, with a tentative D call TRBD1 (5 bases). Germline V CDR1 and CDR2: SNHLY, FYNNEI. The V gene lost 3 bases and the J gene lost 4 bases, with 10 bases spanning the gap. This CDR3 is 15 amino acids long. The CDR3 region is CASSEQGTGANVLTF. CDR3 DNA (partial): TGTGCCAGCAGTGAGCAGGGAACGGGGGCCAACGTC.

As to this clone: The sequenced fragment ends 3 residues before the CDR3 boundary, so the rest is inferred from the germline J gene. The chain uses TRBV2 and TRBJ2-3; 9 nucleotides align to TRBD2. The CDR3 length is 15 residues. Germline V gene lookup returns CDR1 SNHLY and CDR2 FYNNEI. The junction had 10 bases not matched to a gene; V was cut back by 6 bases and J by 6 bases. The sequenced part of the CDR3 DNA is TGTGCCAGCAGAGCCTTAGCGGGGGAGGGCGATACG. It codes for CASRALAGEGDT. In full, the CDR3 reads CASRALAGEGDTQYF.

CDR3 DNA (partial): TGTGCCAGCTCACCAACAGGGGAAAAGGCCACTGAA. As protein: CASSPTGEKATE. The entire CDR3 sequence reads CASSPTGEKATEAFF. The chain links TRBV18 to TRBJ1-1; 7 bases are shared with TRBD1. From the germline J gene comes the end of the CDR3, since the read stops 3 residues before it. The V gene's germline CDR1 is KGHSH and CDR2 LQKENI. This CDR3 contains 15 residues. Germline trimming cut 2 bases from V and 4 bases from J; bases unmatched to any gene: 7.

As concerns this clone: The read ends 3 residues early relative to the CDR3; the germline J gene fills the gap. The chain uses TRBV18 and TRBJ2-3; D ambiguous. Germline V lookup: CDR1 KGHSH, CDR2 LQKENI. The CDR3 loop spans 12 amino acids. The CDR3 DNA, read in part, is TGTGCCAGCTCACCACCTTTAGGGACG. Translating it yields CASSPPLGT. The whole CDR3 protein reads CASSPPLGTQYF. The variable domain in full, completed from reference TRBV18 and TRBJ2-3, reads NAGVMQNPRHLVRRRGQEARLRCSPMKGHSHVYWYRQLPEEGLKFMVYLQKENIIDESGMPKERFSAEFPKEGPSILRIQQVVRGDSAAYFCASSPPLGTQYFGPGTRLTVL.

Turning to this clone: The CDR3 extends 3 residues past the end of the read, so its final part is completed from the germline J gene. V usage is TRBV2 and J usage is TRBJ2-1, with TRBD2 identical over 8 bases. The CDR3 has 16 residues. After removal of 6 bases from V and 2 bases from J, the junction contained 9 bases not matched to a gene. Germline V gene lookup returns CDR1 SNHLY and CDR2 FYNNEI. The sequenced CDR3 bases are TGTGCCAGCAGGGGCGGGAGGTCCGGGGCCTACAATGAG. As protein: CASRGGRSGAYNE. The full CDR3 protein reads CASRGGRSGAYNEQFF.

Regarding this clone: The read terminates 3 residues ahead of where the CDR3 ends, so the germline J gene completes it. The V gene is TRBV7-9, the J gene TRBJ2-1; 10 bases are shared with TRBD2. Germline V gene sequence: CDR1 SEHNR, CDR2 FQNEAQ (reference sequence). The CDR3 sequence is 15 residues long. The V segment lost 4 bases and the J segment 9 bases; nucleotides outside the gene matches: 9. CDR3 DNA (partial): TGTGCCAGCAGCTCACAATCTAGCGGGAGACTTGAG. Translated, it gives CASSSQSSGRLE. The entire CDR3 protein is CASSSQSSGRLEQFF.

In regard to this clone: Coverage ceases 3 residues before the CDR3 finishes, and the germline J gene fills in the end. V and J are TRBV20-1 and TRBJ2-1; maybe TRBD2 (7 bases). The CDR3 sequence is 15 residues long. Germline-derived CDR1 and CDR2 are DFQATT and SNEGSKA (reference sequence). V lost 6 bases and J lost 0, with 15 bases in between. The CDR3 bases that were read are TGCAGTGCAGGGGGGGGAACCAGCTCCTACAATGAG. Protein product: CSAGGGTSSYNE. The CDR3 reads in full as CSAGGGTSSYNEQFF.

For this clone: Read sequence stops 3 residues before the CDR3 end, and the germline J gene provides the missing end. V usage is TRBV14 and J usage is TRBJ2-7; D might be TRBD1 (5 bases). Germline lookup yields CDR1 SGHDN and CDR2 FVKESK. V was trimmed by 6 bases and J by 3 bases, leaving 12 bases between them. The CDR3 extends over 13 amino acids. This CDR3 is CASSPGHNYEQYF. CDR3 bases read: TGTGCCAGCAGTCCCGGACATAACTACGAG. Looking up the rest from reference TRBV14 and TRBJ2-7 gives the full variable domain: EAGVTQFPSHSVIEKGQTVTLRCDPISGHDNLYWYRRVMGKEIKFLLHFVKESKQDESGMPNNRFLAERTGGTYSTLKVQPAELEDSGVYFCASSPGHNYEQYFGPGTRLTVT.

CDR3: CASSIGTGNTGELFF. CDR3 DNA, as far as it was read: TGTGCCAGTAGTATCGGGACAGGGAACACCGGGGAG. The gene calls are TRBV19 and TRBJ2-2; 8 nucleotides align to TRBD1. The read ends 3 residues before the CDR3 terminus; that terminus is restored from the germline J gene. The germline V gene encodes CDR1 LNHDA and CDR2 SQIVND (reference sequence). V was clipped by 3 bases and J by 1 base; unmatched bases: 1. The CDR3 sequence is 15 residues long.

With regard to this clone: The sequenced fragment ends 3 residues before the CDR3 boundary, so the rest is inferred from the germline J gene. Other DNA sequences in this specimen translate into the identical CDR3. J is TRBJ1-3 and V is TRBV19; D perhaps matches TRBD1 (5 bases). This CDR3 is 12 amino acids long. Germline assignment: CDR1 LNHDA and CDR2 SQIVND (reference sequence). V was cut by 11 bases and J by 2 bases, with 10 bases left in between. CDR3 bases read: TGTGCCGTCCAGGGTGCTGGAAACACC. It encodes CAVQGAGNT. The entire CDR3 protein reads CAVQGAGNTIYF.

Comments on this clone: The sequenced fragment ends 3 residues before the CDR3 boundary, so the rest is inferred from the germline J gene. V usage is TRBV20-1 and J usage is TRBJ2-1; TRBD2 aligns across 11 bases. Germline CDR1 and CDR2: DFQATT and SNEGSKA (reference sequence). V was clipped by 3 bases and J by 5 bases; unmatched bases: 6. The CDR3 has 15 residues. The CDR3 loop reads CSASGTSGPNNEQFF. CDR3 DNA, as far as it was read: TGCAGTGCTAGCGGGACTAGCGGTCCAAACAATGAG.

Regarding this clone: The CDR3 extends 3 residues past the end of the read, so its final part is completed from the germline J gene. The chain employs TRBV19 and TRBJ2-3, with 10 nucleotides matching TRBD2. Per the germline V gene, CDR1 is LNHDA and CDR2 is SQIVND (reference sequence). Unmatched junction bases numbered 21, after V lost 8 bases and J lost 7 bases. The CDR3 is 18 amino acids. CDR3 amino acids: CASRDSPTSGSLLYTQYF. Partial CDR3 DNA: TGTGCCAGTCGTGACAGCCCGACTAGCGGGTCCCTCTTGTATACG.

Incomplete CDR3 DNA: TGTGCCAGCTCACCACTTCAGGGGTTAAACATT. Its protein product is CASSPLQGLNI. The whole CDR3 protein is CASSPLQGLNIQYF. V and J are TRBV18 and TRBJ2-4, with D tentatively TRBD1 (6 bases). The CDR3 goes on 3 residues after the read ends, and that part is filled in from the germline J gene. The CDR3 consists of 14 residues. Germline-derived CDR1 and CDR2 are KGHSH and LQKENI. V was pared by 1 base and J by 6 bases, with 10 bases between.

Regarding this clone: The missing CDR3 end, 3 residues past where the read stops, is filled in from the germline J gene. The rearrangement joins TRBV10-3 to TRBJ1-3; D possibly corresponds to TRBD1 (5 bases). This CDR3 comprises 16 residues. With 3 bases removed from V and 0 bases from J, the gap between germline ends came to 12 bases. Germline CDR1 is ENHRY and CDR2 is SYGVKD. CDR3 loop: CAISEIPGVSGNTIYF. The sequenced part of the CDR3 DNA is TGTGCCATCAGTGAAATTCCGGGGGTCTCTGGAAACACC.

With regard to this clone: Sequencing ends 3 residues short of the CDR3 end; the germline J gene provides the rest. The V and J genes are TRBV7-9 and TRBJ1-2; D is uncertain. Germline CDR1 reads SEHNR; CDR2 reads FQNEAQ (reference sequence). Trimming took 2 bases from V and 4 from J, leaving 8 bases between them. CDR3 length equals 13 residues. The sequenced part of the CDR3 DNA is TGTGCCAGCAGCTTACGAGGTTCCTATGGC. Translation gives CASSLRGSYG. The complete CDR3 sequence is CASSLRGSYGYTF.

Comment on this clone: The junction shows a germline mismatch at one end, possibly a read error. The read halts 3 residues ahead of the CDR3 end, with the missing end drawn from the germline J gene. The chain recombines TRBV10-3 with TRBJ2-1; a possible D gene is TRBD2 (5 bases). Looked up from germline, CDR1 is ENHRY and CDR2 is SYGVKD. The CDR3 sequence is 12 residues long. The sequenced part of the CDR3 DNA is TGTGCCATCAGGGACTCCAACAATGAG. It translates to CAIRDSNNE. The whole CDR3 region reads CAIRDSNNEQFF.

A note on this clone: The missing CDR3 end, 3 residues past where the read stops, is filled in from the germline J gene. This rearrangement joins TRBV4-1 to TRBJ2-3, with D perhaps TRBD1 (6 bases). CDR3 size: 16 residues. Germline assignment: CDR1 MGHRA and CDR2 YSYEKL. Trimming removed 3 bases at V and 2 bases at J, with 15 bases between. This chain's CDR3 is CASSQLFGTTTDTQYF. The CDR3 DNA, read in part, is TGCGCCAGCAGCCAGCTATTCGGGACAACCACAGATACG.